This is a list of T cell receptor beta chains from one sample in a study of blood T cells in healthy people across ages. One entry per CDR3 protein results from TCRdb running MiXCR on the 5' RACE reads. This sample carries about 1.8 million distinct CDR3 sequences, around 50% of them seen once, and the ten largest clones take more than 2%. The sample was blood. The receptors stem from a woman in her thirties or forties in good health. CDR3s include the opening cysteine and the closing phenylalanine or tryptophan. Each record gives: J gene, clone size, D gene, V gene, CDR3 protein, CDR3 DNA. D genes are given only for firm matches. Size is omitted from some rows. Given values are once, few, many or a class for expanded clones.

j_gene: TRBJ2-3; abundance: .; d_gene: .; v_gene: TRBV5-1; CDR3aa: CASGSNGRQTDTQYF; CDR3nt: TGCGCCAGCGGTTCGAACGGACGCCAGACAGATACGCAGTATTTT
j_gene: TRBJ2-7; abundance: .; d_gene: .; v_gene: TRBV6-2/TRBV6-3; CDR3aa: CASSPETGSSYEQYF; CDR3nt: TGTGCCAGCAGTCCCGAGACAGGTTCATCCTACGAGCAGTACTTC
j_gene: TRBJ1-2; abundance: few; d_gene: TRBD1; v_gene: TRBV6-2/TRBV6-3; CDR3aa: CASSPGQGRSNYGYTF; CDR3nt: TGTGCCAGCAGCCCAGGACAGGGGCGCTCTAACTATGGCTACACCTTC
j_gene: TRBJ2-5; abundance: .; d_gene: .; v_gene: TRBV6-5; CDR3aa: CASSYSQAQETQYF; CDR3nt: TGTGCCAGCAGTTACTCACAAGCCCAAGAGACCCAGTACTTC
j_gene: TRBJ1-4; abundance: .; d_gene: .; v_gene: TRBV4-2; CDR3aa: CASRPNTGTHEKLFF; CDR3nt: TGTGCCAGCAGACCAAACACAGGGACCCATGAAAAACTGTTTTTT
j_gene: TRBJ2-1; abundance: .; d_gene: TRBD2; v_gene: TRBV7-7; CDR3aa: CASSMGGGNNEQFF; CDR3nt: TGTGCTAGCAGCATGGGGGGAGGGAACAATGAGCAGTTCTTC
j_gene: TRBJ2-5; abundance: few; d_gene: TRBD1; v_gene: TRBV6-6; CDR3aa: CASSYAMTGSQETQYF; CDR3nt: TGTGCCAGCAGTTACGCCATGACAGGGTCCCAAGAGACCCAGTACTTC
j_gene: TRBJ1-6; abundance: .; d_gene: TRBD1; v_gene: TRBV5-5; CDR3aa: CASSGTGGDSPLHF; CDR3nt: TGTGCCAGCAGCGGGACAGGGGGGGATTCACCCCTCCACTTT
j_gene: TRBJ2-1; abundance: .; d_gene: .; v_gene: TRBV7-2; CDR3aa: CASSLAGNGQFF; CDR3nt: TGTGCCAGCAGCTTAGCAGGGAATGGTCAGTTCTTC
j_gene: TRBJ2-7; abundance: .; d_gene: .; v_gene: TRBV29-1; CDR3aa: CSVVRERGVLGNEQYF; CDR3nt: TGCAGCGTTGTGCGAGAGCGAGGTGTACTCGGAAACGAGCAGTACTTC
j_gene: TRBJ2-5; abundance: .; d_gene: .; v_gene: TRBV20-1; CDR3aa: CSARRKETQYF; CDR3nt: TGCAGTGCTAGACGGAAAGAGACCCAGTACTTC
j_gene: TRBJ2-1; abundance: once; d_gene: TRBD2; v_gene: TRBV20-1; CDR3aa: CSARDTQRGCAQFF; CDR3nt: TGCAGTGCTAGAGATACCCAGCGGGGGTGTGCGCAGTTCTTC
j_gene: TRBJ2-4; abundance: .; d_gene: .; v_gene: TRBV6-6; CDR3aa: CASSSWTLQGNIQYF; CDR3nt: TGTGCCAGCAGTTCCTGGACCCTTCAAGGAAACATTCAGTACTTC
j_gene: TRBJ2-5; abundance: .; d_gene: .; v_gene: TRBV7-9; CDR3aa: CASSLALGQQGWETQYF; CDR3nt: TGTGCCAGCAGCTTAGCGTTAGGACAGCAGGGTTGGGAGACCCAGTACTTC
j_gene: TRBJ1-1; abundance: .; d_gene: .; v_gene: TRBV11-2; CDR3aa: CATRGQPNTEAFF; CDR3nt: TGTGCCACCAGAGGACAGCCGAACACTGAAGCTTTCTTT
j_gene: TRBJ2-1; abundance: .; d_gene: .; v_gene: TRBV3-1; CDR3aa: CASSHAAGNEQFF; CDR3nt: TGTGCCAGCAGCCATGCGGCGGGCAATGAGCAGTTCTTC
j_gene: TRBJ1-5; abundance: .; d_gene: .; v_gene: TRBV6-6; CDR3aa: CASSYPDGGVSNQPQHF; CDR3nt: TGTGCCAGCAGTTACCCAGACGGGGGGGTTAGCAATCAGCCCCAGCATTTT